A single sample gave rise to the 31 T cell receptor beta chains below, sequenced in a study of T cell responses to AZD1222 COVID-19 vaccine. Assay: immunoSEQ multiplex PCR; the TCRdb copy retains only in-frame clones and omits some. The sample contains about 160,000 clones, 92% of which appear only once. Source: peripheral blood, taken on day 0 of MenACWY control vaccination. All receptors derive from an adult in good health.

The rearrangement joins TRBV19 to TRBJ2-1, with unresolved D. The CDR3 spans 16 residues. The V and J ends lost 9 bases and 0 bases respectively, with 18 bases between them. Germline lookup yields CDR1 LNHDA and CDR2 SQIVND (reference sequence). CDR3 in amino acids: CASTFAVWGSYNEQFF. The CDR3 region has the DNA TGTGCCAGCACTTTCGCGGTGTGGGGCTCCTACAATGAGCAGTTCTTC.

The chain employs TRBV19 and TRBJ1-3; the match to TRBD1 covers 7 bases. CDR1 LNHDA and CDR2 SQIVND come from the germline V gene (reference sequence). This CDR3 has 13 residues. J gave up 3 bases and V 6 bases, and 2 bases lay outside the gene matches. Here the CDR3 reads CASSHRGGNTIYF. The CDR3, as DNA: TGTGCCAGTAGCCACAGGGGTGGAAACACCATATATTTT.

This rearrangement joins TRBV7-2 to TRBJ1-2; TRBD1 agrees at 9 bases. V trimming: 0 bases; J trimming: 3 bases; junction bases outside the gene matches: 11. CDR1 is SGHTA and CDR2 is FQGNSA in the germline V gene. The CDR3 extends over 18 amino acids. CDR3 region: CASSLARHRGLTDYGYTF. The CDR3, as DNA: TGTGCCAGCAGCTTAGCGCGGCACAGGGGGCTGACGGACTATGGCTACACCTTC.

The gene calls are TRBV5-6 and TRBJ2-5; D is unresolved. V lost 4 bases, J lost 5 bases, and 6 bases lay in between. The CDR3 is 11 amino acids. In germline, CDR1 is SGHDT, CDR2 YYEEEE. The CDR3 DNA is TGTGCCAGCAGCCGTGGTGAGACCCAGTACTTC. It translates to CASSRGETQYF.

The chain's CDR3 is CATALASGIAGELFF. CDR3 DNA sequence: TGTGCCACAGCCCTTGCTAGCGGGATCGCCGGGGAGCTGTTTTTT. The chain combines TRBV19 with TRBJ2-2; 9 nucleotides align to TRBD2. Germline CDR1 and CDR2: LNHDA and SQIVND (reference sequence). The V and J ends lost 10 bases and 6 bases, in that order; junction bases with no gene match: 12. The length of the CDR3 is 15 residues.

The chain is built from TRBV6-5 and TRBJ2-7; 8 nucleotides match TRBD1. V shed 2 bases, J shed 6 bases, and the junction held 9 bases outside the gene matches. This CDR3 comprises 15 residues. CDR1 MNHEY and CDR2 SVGAGI come from the germline V gene. CDR3 nucleotide sequence: TGTGCCAGCAGTTACCCGGGGCAGGGGGCGGGCGAGCAGTACTTC. Translated, it gives CASSYPGQGAGEQYF.

V usage is TRBV10-3 and J usage is TRBJ2-1, with 11 bases fitting TRBD2. V gave up 4 bases and J gave up 0 bases; unmatched junction bases: 5. This CDR3 spans 17 amino acids. Germline V gives CDR1 ENHRY, CDR2 SYGVKD. For the CDR3, the DNA is TGTGCCATCAGTGGGGGGACTAGCGGAGGCTCCTACAATGAGCAGTTCTTC. Translated, it gives CAISGGTSGGSYNEQFF.

This clone was detected once. The V and J genes are TRBV29-1 and TRBJ1-1, with D perhaps matching TRBD1 (5 bases). V dropped 1 base and J dropped 6 bases, with 6 bases sitting between them. Germline V lookup: CDR1 SQVTM, CDR2 ANQGSEA. CDR3 length equals 11 residues. The CDR3 bases are TGCAGCGTTGAAGCGGGGGCTGAAGCTTTCTTT. Its protein is CSVEAGAEAFF.

This clone has a single count. The chain joins TRBV7-3 to TRBJ2-7; D is unclear. Trimming cost V 2 bases and J 2 bases, with 4 bases left between them. CDR1 and CDR2 from the germline V gene are SGHTA and FQGTGA. The CDR3 length is 12 residues. The CDR3 loop is CASSLVPYEQYF. Written as DNA, the CDR3 is TGTGCCAGCAGCTTAGTTCCCTACGAGCAGTACTTC. The full variable domain, rest sourced from reference TRBV7-3 and TRBJ2-7, is GAGVSQTPSNKVTEKGKYVELRCDPISGHTALYWYRQSLGQGPEFLIYFQGTGAADDSGLPNDRFFAVRPEGSVSTLKIQRTERGDSAVYLCASSLVPYEQYFGPGTRLTVT.

A single count supports this clone. The V call is TRBV2, the J call TRBJ1-5; perhaps TRBD1 as D (5 bases). The V and J ends lost 6 bases and 5 bases respectively, with 11 bases between them. The CDR3 has 13 residues. Germline assignment: CDR1 SNHLY and CDR2 FYNNEI. CDR3 coding DNA: TGTGCCAGCAGGACAGTTATCTATCAGCCCCAGCATTTT. Protein product: CASRTVIYQPQHF.

The V gene is TRBV18, the J gene TRBJ1-6; D gene ambiguous. V was clipped by 1 base and J by 0 bases, with 7 bases between them. CDR3 length: 16 amino acids. Germline V gene data show CDR1 as KGHSH and CDR2 as LQKENI. In nucleotides, the CDR3 is TGTGCCAGCTCACCACAGGCGAGCTCCTATAATTCACCCCTCCACTTT. This translates into CASSPQASSYNSPLHF.

V usage is TRBV7-2 and J usage is TRBJ1-5; the D gene is possibly TRBD1 (5 bases). The germline V gene encodes CDR1 SGHTA and CDR2 FQGNSA. The V gene lost 4 bases and the J gene lost 3 bases, with 19 bases spanning the gap. The CDR3 consists of 17 residues. As DNA, the CDR3 is TGTGCCAGCAGCTCCAGGACATGGGGAGGGGTCAATCAGCCCCAGCATTTT. Translation: CASSSRTWGGVNQPQHF. The full variable domain, completed using reference TRBV7-2 and TRBJ1-5, is GAGVSQSPSNKVTEKGKDVELRCDPISGHTALYWYRQSLGQGLEFLIYFQGNSAPDKSGLPSDRFSAERTGGSVSTLTIQRTQQEDSAVYLCASSSRTWGGVNQPQHFGDGTRLSIL.

The DNA of the CDR3 is TGTGCCAGCAGTTACCGTCAGGGGGAGTATGGCTACACCTTC. Residues: CASSYRQGEYGYTF. This chain uses TRBV27 with TRBJ1-2, with 7 bases matching TRBD1. Looked up from germline, CDR1 is MNHEY and CDR2 is SMNVEV (reference sequence). Trimming at V came to 4 bases and at J to 5 bases, leaving 7 bases not matched to a gene. This CDR3 has 14 residues.

The gene calls are TRBV19 and TRBJ1-4, with D uncertain. Germline V gene lookup returns CDR1 LNHDA and CDR2 SQIVND (reference sequence). The CDR3 loop spans 15 amino acids. V was clipped by 7 bases and J by 4 bases, with 16 bases between them. CDR3 residues: CASTPDRTYNEKLFF. As DNA, the CDR3 is TGTGCCAGTACCCCCGACCGGACCTATAATGAAAAACTGTTTTTT.

The chain uses TRBV29-1 and TRBJ1-3; D gene ambiguous. The CDR3 totals 13 residues. Per the germline V gene, CDR1 is SQVTM and CDR2 is ANQGSEA. Trimming stripped 4 bases from V and 0 bases from J, with 7 bases between. DNA for the CDR3: TGCAGCGTTGCTTCGGACTCTGGAAACACCATATATTTT. Translating gives CSVASDSGNTIYF.

J is TRBJ2-7 and V is TRBV7-3; 13 bases align to TRBD2. V was pared by 4 bases and J by 7 bases, with 7 bases of the junction left unmatched. The CDR3 runs to 15 residues. CDR1 and CDR2 from the germline V gene are SGHTA and FQGTGA. CDR3 coding DNA: TGTGCCAGCAGCTACGGACTAGCGGGAGTGGAAGAGCAGTACTTC. This sequence encodes CASSYGLAGVEEQYF.

The rearrangement joins TRBV7-9 to TRBJ2-2, with 10 bases lining up with TRBD1. Trimming at V came to 6 bases and at J to 4 bases, leaving 5 bases not matched to a gene. Germline V gene data show CDR1 as SEHNR and CDR2 as FQNEAQ (reference sequence). The length of the CDR3 is 15 residues. The CDR3 spells CASRSGQGVTGELFF. CDR3 in DNA: TGTGCCAGCAGGTCCGGACAGGGGGTCACCGGGGAGCTGTTTTTT.

The chain combines TRBV28 with TRBJ1-6; TRBD1 matches at 10 bases. After removal of 6 bases from V and 10 bases from J, the junction contained 6 bases not matched to a gene. This CDR3 contains 14 residues. The germline gives CDR1 MDHEN, CDR2 SYDVKM. The CDR3 here is CASRPQTGGSPLHF. DNA for the CDR3: TGTGCCAGCAGACCACAGACAGGGGGCTCACCCCTCCACTTT.

This chain links TRBV21-1 with TRBJ2-1; TRBD2 is taken as the D call from the table, unchecked against the DNA. TRBV21-1 constitutes a pseudogene. The CDR3 runs 17 residues. The CDR3 reads CASSKHATSGNHNEQFF. The CDR3 DNA is TGTGCCAGCAGCAAACACGCGACTAGCGGTAACCACAATGAGCAGTTCTTC.

This sequence joins TRBV29-1 and TRBJ2-5; 10 bases line up with TRBD1. J gave up 7 bases and V 4 bases, and 15 bases lay outside the gene matches. The germline gives CDR1 SQVTM, CDR2 ANQGSEA. CDR3 length: 16 residues. CDR3 nucleotides: TGCAGCGTTGGGCGGAGGGACAGGGGTGTCTCCGGGACCCAGTACTTC. Residues: CSVGRRDRGVSGTQYF. The whole variable domain, filled in from reference TRBV29-1 and TRBJ2-5, reads SAVISQKPSRDICQRGTSLTIQCQVDSQVTMMFWYRQQPGQSLTLIATANQGSEATYESGFVIDKFPISRPNLTFSTLTVSNMSPEDSSIYLCSVGRRDRGVSGTQYFGPGTRLLVL.

The chain couples TRBV18 to TRBJ1-1; unclear D gene. Germline CDR1 reads KGHSH; CDR2 reads LQKENI. The V and J ends lost 4 bases and 2 bases respectively, with 5 bases between them. The length of the CDR3 is 12 residues. This CDR3 reads CASSRINTEAFF. The CDR3 region has the DNA TGTGCCAGCTCACGAATTAACACTGAAGCTTTCTTT.

This sequence joins TRBV5-4 and TRBJ2-1; 8 bases are shared with TRBD1. From germline, CDR1 is SGHNT and CDR2 YYREEE (reference sequence). V lost 3 bases to trimming and J lost 8 bases; unmatched junction nucleotides: 10. The CDR3 length is 15 residues. The CDR3 nucleotides are TGTGCCAGCAGCTGGGAACGGACAGGGTGGGATGAGCAGTTCTTC. It yields the protein CASSWERTGWDEQFF.

The chain is built from TRBV10-3 and TRBJ2-3, with D tentatively TRBD2 (6 bases). Trimming pared 0 bases from V and 4 bases from J, leaving 23 bases between. Germline loops: CDR1 ENHRY, CDR2 SYGVKD. The CDR3 sequence is 19 residues long. CDR3 loop: CAISESTPGSGGRADTQYF. In nucleotides, the CDR3 is TGTGCCATCAGTGAGTCGACTCCGGGTAGCGGAGGACGGGCAGATACGCAGTATTTT.

The CDR3 DNA is TGTGCCAGCAGCCCCCGACTAGCGGGAAGGGGGTACGAGCAGTACTTC. This gives the protein CASSPRLAGRGYEQYF. The chain is built from TRBV11-2 and TRBJ2-7; 11 nucleotides agree with TRBD2. V lost 5 bases to trimming and J lost 4 bases; unmatched junction nucleotides: 10. Germline V gene lookup returns CDR1 SGHAT and CDR2 FQNNGV. The CDR3 is 16 amino acids.

The rearrangement links TRBV27 to TRBJ1-1; D remains unclear. CDR3 size: 14 residues. With 3 bases removed from V and 2 bases from J, the gap between germline ends came to 10 bases. CDR1 MNHEY and CDR2 SMNVEV come from the germline V gene (reference sequence). The CDR3 DNA is TGTGCCAGCAGTTTTTGGGCAGGAAACACTGAAGCTTTCTTT. It specifies CASSFWAGNTEAFF.

A single count supports this clone. The chain recombines TRBV9 with TRBJ2-5, with 10 bases identical to TRBD2. Germline CDR1 SGDLS, CDR2 YYNGEE. CDR3 length: 16 residues. Unmatched junction bases numbered 8, after V lost 1 base and J lost 5 bases. DNA for the CDR3: TGTGCCAGCAGCGTAACCAGCGGGAGGGCCCCGGAGACCCAGTACTTC. Translated: CASSVTSGRAPETQYF.

The gene calls are TRBV5-1 and TRBJ2-7; weak D call: TRBD2 (5 bases). CDR3 length: 13 residues. The V gene lost 4 bases and the J gene lost 2 bases, with 10 bases spanning the gap. From germline, CDR1 is SGHRS and CDR2 YFSETQ. The CDR3 DNA sequence: TGCGCCAGCAGCGTCGGGGAAGCCTACGAGCAGTACTTC. This translates into CASSVGEAYEQYF.

This sequence joins TRBV30 and TRBJ2-1; the match to TRBD2 covers 8 bases. The germline CDR1 and CDR2 sequences are GTSNPN and SVGIG (reference sequence). The CDR3 has 13 residues. The V and J ends lost 4 bases and 8 bases, in that order; junction bases with no gene match: 7. The CDR3 coding sequence is TGTGCCTGGAAAGTTGGAGCGGGAGATGAGCAGTTCTTC. Protein sequence: CAWKVGAGDEQFF.

The chain employs TRBV4-2 and TRBJ2-7; perhaps D is TRBD1 or TRBD2 (5 bases each). The V end lost 4 bases, the J end lost 0 bases, and 7 bases lay between the germline ends. Germline V gene data show CDR1 as LGHNA and CDR2 as YNFKEQ. The CDR3 runs 13 residues. In nucleotides, the CDR3 is TGTGCCAGCAGCCGGGACGTCTCCTACGAGCAGTACTTC. It is translated as CASSRDVSYEQYF.

The rearrangement uses TRBV9 and TRBJ2-7, with 11 bases aligning to TRBD2. The V segment lost 4 bases and the J segment 6 bases; nucleotides outside the gene matches: 12. CDR1 SGDLS and CDR2 YYNGEE come from the germline V gene. This CDR3 contains 16 residues. The CDR3 DNA is TGTGCCAGCAGCTTAAATATAGCGGGAGGGCTAGGCGAGCAGTACTTC. Residues: CASSLNIAGGLGEQYF.

The V gene is TRBV30, the J gene TRBJ2-1; 8 nucleotides match TRBD1. There are 15 residues in the CDR3. Germline trimming cut 2 bases from V and 1 base from J; bases unmatched to any gene: 4. Germline V gene lookup returns CDR1 GTSNPN and CDR2 SVGIG (reference sequence). CDR3 bases: TGTGCCTGGAGTACAGGGGGAAAGTCCTACAATGAGCAGTTCTTC. This gives the protein CAWSTGGKSYNEQFF.